These 22 T cell receptor beta chains came from one sample sequenced in a study of T-cell reconstitution after alpha-beta-depleted transplantation in children. Using unique molecular identifiers, the investigators prepared the TCRbeta library. TCRdb fed the PCR reads into MiXCR, producing one record per CDR3 protein. The sample includes 350,000 to 400,000 distinct CDR3 sequences, about 14% of them seen just once. The sample consisted of PBMCs, taken from the stem cell graft. Receptors originate from a human donor who donated a stem cell graft to a child with Fanconi anemia.

V and J are TRBV6-6 and TRBJ1-2; D unresolved. The CDR3 loop spans 13 amino acids. Per the germline V gene, CDR1 is MNHNY and CDR2 is SVGAGI (reference sequence). The germline V and J ends were trimmed by 0 bases and 6 bases, with 8 bases remaining between them. The CDR3: CASSYSSGNGYTF. CDR3 nucleotide sequence: TGTGCCAGCAGTTACTCGTCGGGGAATGGCTACACCTTC.

This clonotype was observed a handful of times. V and J are TRBV20-1 and TRBJ1-1; 7 bases are a match to TRBD1. The germline gives CDR1 DFQATT, CDR2 SNEGSKA (reference sequence). V was pared by 5 bases and J by 11 bases, with 11 bases of the junction left unmatched. The CDR3 is 12 residues long. CDR3 sequence (DNA): TGCAGTGCTTCCCGGGGAGGGGGCTCGGCTTTCTTT. It translates to CSASRGGGSAFF.

This clonotype was recorded many times. CDR3 loop: CASSFDSGSDTQYF. As DNA, the CDR3 is TGCGCCAGCAGCTTTGATTCCGGGTCAGATACGCAGTATTTT. This sequence joins TRBV5-1 and TRBJ2-3, with D uncertain. This CDR3 has 14 amino acids. The ends were cut back, 2 bases at V and 4 bases at J, with 11 bases in the middle. The V gene's germline CDR1 is SGHRS and CDR2 YFSETQ.

This clonotype occurred a few times. The chain employs TRBV7-6 and TRBJ1-1; the D is unclear. Germline values: CDR1 SGHVS, CDR2 FNYEAQ. V lost 5 bases, J lost 4 bases, and 11 bases lay in between. The CDR3 has 13 amino acids. CDR3 sequence reads: CASSQTKGTEAFF. CDR3 DNA: TGTGCCAGCAGCCAGACCAAGGGCACTGAAGCTTTCTTT.

This clonotype came up many times. The V gene is TRBV5-1, the J gene TRBJ2-3; D not certain. V lost 1 base and J 10 bases, leaving 16 bases between the germline ends. The CDR3 runs 14 residues. Germline assignment: CDR1 SGHRS and CDR2 YFSETQ. The CDR3 loop reads CASSLSPRADAQYF. CDR3 bases: TGCGCCAGCAGCTTGTCCCCGCGTGCGGATGCGCAGTATTTT. The full variable domain, with the rest looked up from reference TRBV5-1 and TRBJ2-3, is KAGVTQTPRYLIKTRGQQVTLSCSPISGHRSVSWYQQTPGQGLQFLFEYFSETQRNKGNFPGRFSGRQFSNSRSEMNVSTLELGDSALYLCASSLSPRADAQYFGPGTRLTVL.

A few counts support this clonotype. This chain connects TRBV30 to TRBJ1-6; TRBD1 aligns across 7 bases. J lost 8 bases, V lost 0 bases, and 4 bases had no gene match. Per the germline V gene, CDR1 is GTSNPN and CDR2 is SVGIG (reference sequence). The CDR3 has 14 amino acids. This CDR3 reads CAWSVITGDSPLHF. The CDR3 DNA sequence: TGTGCCTGGAGTGTGATCACAGGGGATTCACCCCTCCACTTT.

This clonotype came up a few times. This chain uses TRBV20-1 with TRBJ2-5; D call uncertain. The CDR3 is 15 residues long. Germline V gene data show CDR1 as DFQATT and CDR2 as SNEGSKA (reference sequence). V was pared by 6 bases and J by 2 bases, with 19 bases between. CDR3 sequence (DNA): TGCAGTGCCGGTGATTTGAGCCGGTCACAAGAGACCCAGTACTTC. It translates to CSAGDLSRSQETQYF.

V and J are TRBV28 and TRBJ2-1, with D perhaps matching TRBD1 (5 bases). V lost 1 base and J 5 bases, leaving 9 bases between the germline ends. CDR1 is MDHEN and CDR2 is SYDVKM in the germline V gene. This CDR3 contains 14 residues. CDR3 sequence: CASSLLAGHNEQFF. CDR3 in DNA: TGTGCCAGCAGTTTATTGGCAGGGCACAATGAGCAGTTCTTC. Together with reference TRBV28 and TRBJ2-1, the CDR3 gives the full variable domain: DVKVTQSSRYLVKRTGEKVFLECVQDMDHENMFWYRQDPGLGLRLIYFSYDVKMKEKGDIPEGYSVSREKKERFSLILESASTNQTSMYLCASSLLAGHNEQFFGPGTRLTVL.

The rearrangement links TRBV27 to TRBJ2-6, with D uncertain. The ends were cut back, 5 bases at V and 4 bases at J, with 24 bases in the middle. This CDR3 is built from 19 residues. Germline V gene lookup returns CDR1 MNHEY and CDR2 SMNVEV (reference sequence). CDR3 nucleotide sequence: TGTGCCAGCAGTCTAAGGGCCCCCCTCCAGTTTCTGGGGGCCAACGTCCTGACTTTC. Translated: CASSLRAPLQFLGANVLTF.

This clonotype was seen many times. The rearrangement joins TRBV6-2 or TRBV6-3 to TRBJ2-1, with 7 bases identical to TRBD1. The germline V gene has CDR1 MNHEY and CDR2 SVGEGT. There are 13 residues in the CDR3. Trimming at V came to 6 bases and at J to 7 bases, leaving 6 bases not matched to a gene. Written as DNA, the CDR3 is TGTGCCAGCAGCCAGACAGGGAATAATGAGCAGTTCTTC. Protein sequence: CASSQTGNNEQFF.

This clonotype came up a few times. The chain combines TRBV2 with TRBJ1-2; 10 nucleotides line up with TRBD1. The CDR3 length is 15 residues. The J segment lost 8 bases and the V segment lost 2 bases, leaving 8 bases of the junction unmatched. From germline, CDR1 is SNHLY and CDR2 FYNNEI. The CDR3 protein is CASSERGQGLGGYTF. In DNA, the CDR3 is TGTGCCAGCAGTGAAAGGGGACAGGGGTTGGGCGGCTACACCTTC.

This clonotype was seen more than once but under ten times. CDR3 bases: TGTGCCAGCAGTTCAAGACAGTATGGGGCCACCATATATTTT. It codes for CASSSRQYGATIYF. The chain has TRBV27 and TRBJ1-3, with a tentative D call TRBD1 (5 bases). Germline CDR1 MNHEY, CDR2 SMNVEV (reference sequence). The ends were cut back, 4 bases at V and 9 bases at J, with 16 bases in the middle. CDR3 size: 14 residues.

The chain uses TRBV19 and TRBJ1-1; tentatively, D is TRBD1 (5 bases). Between the trimmed V and J ends, which lost 5 bases and 6 bases, there was a span of 13 bases. The CDR3 consists of 13 residues. The germline V gene encodes CDR1 LNHDA and CDR2 SQIVND (reference sequence). The CDR3 loop is CASSLVSGAEAFF. The DNA for the CDR3 is TGTGCCAGTAGTTTAGTTTCGGGGGCTGAAGCTTTCTTT.

The sample holds many counts of this clonotype. The V gene is TRBV12-3 or TRBV12-4, the J gene TRBJ2-2; D gene ambiguous. CDR3 length equals 14 residues. V was clipped by 10 bases and J by 3 bases, with 15 bases between them. CDR3 in DNA: TGTGCCACAAGGGCCCCACAAGACACCGGGGAGCTGTTTTTT. Translating gives CATRAPQDTGELFF.

This chain joins TRBV7-8 and TRBJ1-2; D is ambiguous. The CDR3 is made up of 17 amino acids. V dropped 2 bases and J dropped 1 base, with 17 bases sitting between them. Germline V lookup: CDR1 SGHVS, CDR2 FQNEAQ. In nucleotides, the CDR3 is TGTGCCAGCAGCTTAAGAATACGACTCTCGGGTAACTATGGCTACACCTTC. It yields the protein CASSLRIRLSGNYGYTF.

At least ten counts were recorded for this clonotype. The CDR3 here is CASSPQAGSNEQFF. The DNA for the CDR3 is TGCGCCAGCAGCCCCCAGGCGGGGTCGAATGAGCAGTTCTTC. V and J are TRBV5-1 and TRBJ2-1, with D tentatively TRBD2 (6 bases). CDR3 size: 14 residues. The germline CDR1 and CDR2 sequences are SGHRS and YFSETQ. Trimming cost V 4 bases and J 7 bases, with 15 bases left between them.

This clonotype was seen at least ten times. The chain uses TRBV3-1 and TRBJ1-6, with D unresolved. V dropped 4 bases and J dropped 7 bases, with 8 bases sitting between them. The CDR3 is 13 residues long. Germline V lookup: CDR1 LGHDT, CDR2 YNNKEL (reference sequence). CDR3 in amino acids: CASSPSRNSPLHF. CDR3 in DNA: TGTGCCAGCAGCCCGAGCAGGAATTCACCCCTCCACTTT.

This clonotype was observed at least ten times. The J gene is TRBJ2-3, the V gene TRBV11-2; 8 nucleotides agree with TRBD1. J was trimmed by 2 bases and V by 4 bases; bases with no gene match: 8. Germline V gene data show CDR1 as SGHAT and CDR2 as FQNNGV. This CDR3 has 16 amino acids. CDR3: CASSSQGAAHTDTQYF. The CDR3, as DNA: TGTGCCAGCAGCTCCCAGGGGGCGGCTCACACAGATACGCAGTATTTT.

This clonotype was observed a few times. The CDR3 DNA sequence: TGCGCCAGCAGCCAAGATTACGGGACTTTCGGCACAGATACGCAGTATTTT. It codes for CASSQDYGTFGTDTQYF. The V call is TRBV4-1, the J call TRBJ2-3, with D possibly TRBD2 on 6 matching bases. In germline, CDR1 is MGHRA, CDR2 YSYEKL. V lost 0 bases, J lost 1 base, and 14 bases lay in between. This CDR3 is built from 17 residues.

This clonotype was seen many times. This chain connects TRBV6-6 to TRBJ1-1, with D uncertain. Germline V gene data show CDR1 as MNHNY and CDR2 as SVGAGI (reference sequence). Between the trimmed V and J ends, which lost 8 bases and 5 bases, there was a span of 12 bases. This CDR3 contains 12 residues. The CDR3 here is CASGFQRTEAFF. CDR3 nucleotide sequence: TGTGCCAGCGGCTTCCAGAGAACTGAAGCTTTCTTT.

V and J are TRBV25-1 and TRBJ2-1; either TRBD1 or TRBD2 may supply D (5 bases each). Germline-derived CDR1 and CDR2 are MGHDK and SYGVNS. The CDR3 extends over 15 amino acids. V was trimmed by 5 bases and J by 6 bases, leaving 17 bases between them. The CDR3 sequence is CASSPMGVGANEQFF. The CDR3 bases are TGTGCCAGCAGTCCCATGGGGGTTGGAGCCAATGAGCAGTTCTTC.

The CDR3 loop reads CSAPSWGGETQYF. The CDR3 region has the DNA TGCAGCGCCCCGTCGTGGGGAGGGGAGACCCAGTACTTC. V gene TRBV29-1 combines with J gene TRBJ2-5; TRBD2 matches 7 bases. The CDR3 loop spans 13 amino acids. Per the germline V gene, CDR1 is SQVTM and CDR2 is ANQGSEA. V shed 7 bases, J shed 5 bases, and the junction held 10 bases outside the gene matches.